This paragraph covers one T cell receptor (beta chain) sequence. The data were taken from a study of blood T cell repertoires in COVID-19. The assay was immunoSEQ multiplex PCR, and TCRdb's table has in-frame clones only and misses some. The table records around 140,000 clones, 65% to 90% of them present only once. J was trimmed by 7 bases and V by 4 bases; bases with no gene match: 5. CDR3 length: 15 residues. The germline V gene has CDR1 MDHEN and CDR2 SYDVKM. Specimen: peripheral blood. This chain joins TRBV28 and TRBJ2-1; 12 bases map to TRBD2. The receptor was isolated from a human donor in a cohort sampled during active COVID-19. This CDR3 is CASSSSGRAANEQFF. As DNA, the CDR3 is TGTGCCAGCAGTTCTAGCGGGAGGGCCGCTAATGAGCAGTTCTTC.